These 3 T cell receptor beta chains were sequenced from one sample in a study of T cells in Graves' hyperthyroidism and ophthalmopathy. TCR beta CDR3 regions were amplified from RNA transcripts. A set of HTBI primers served as the primers for a first-round RT-PCR of the TCR CDR3. TCRdb reanalysed the multiplex PCR reads using MiXCR and keeps one entry per CDR3 protein. The sample gives under 450,000 distinct CDR3 sequences, roughly 14% of which show up once; about a fifth is in the top ten. Sequenced input: blood. These receptors originate from a young man with Graves' hyperthyroidism that later progressed to Graves' ophthalmopathy.

In its sample, this clonotype was seen a few times. This chain joins TRBV6-9 and TRBJ2-2; D unresolved. V dropped 2 bases and J dropped 7 bases, with 20 bases sitting between them. Germline CDR1 MNHGY, CDR2 SVAAGI. The CDR3 is 17 residues long. CDR3 nucleotide sequence: TGTGCCAGCAGTTATAAGAGAAGCCCCCCCGGCATCGGGGAGCTGTTTTTT. This codes for CASSYKRSPPGIGELFF.

The table lists this clonotype with many counts. The rearrangement uses TRBV24-1 and TRBJ1-4; weak D call: TRBD1 (5 bases). This CDR3 comprises 14 residues. V was trimmed by 5 bases and J by 7 bases, leaving 13 bases between them. Germline-derived CDR1 and CDR2 are KGHDR and SFDVKD. The CDR3 region is CATSVGALGEKLFF. CDR3 in DNA: TGTGCCACCAGTGTAGGGGCGCTTGGTGAAAAACTGTTTTTT.

J is TRBJ2-5 and V is TRBV29-1, with D possibly matching TRBD2 (5 bases). The V gene lost 7 bases and the J gene lost 0 bases, with 15 bases spanning the gap. The CDR3 runs 14 residues. Germline assignment: CDR1 SQVTM and CDR2 ANQGSEA. The CDR3 DNA sequence: TGCAGCGGAACAAAAGGACTCCACCAAGAGACCCAGTACTTC. Protein sequence: CSGTKGLHQETQYF.